The 15 T cell receptor beta chains below come from one sample, sequenced in a study of cytomegalovirus exposure and HLA in healthy donors (TCRdb year 2017). Libraries were constructed by the immunoSEQ multiplex PCR assay. For the multiplex PCR, a mixture combining 60 forward primers for TCR Vbeta segments and 13 reverse primers for TCR Jbeta segments was used. In its TCRdb copy, this immuneACCESS table keeps in-frame sequences only and misses some clones. Where compared with another copy, unresolved V genes explain less than half of these, and the others have no known cause. The sample table records over 95,000 clones; around 77% of these occur just once. The top ten clonotypes cover less than 6% of the sample. Input material: PBMCs. These receptors were collected from a woman between 25 and 40 years old in good health and CMV-seropositive.

There are a few counts of this clone. The chain carries TRBV7-9 and TRBJ1-2; 7 bases are shared with TRBD1. Germline loops: CDR1 SEHNR, CDR2 FQNEAQ (reference sequence). This CDR3 has 19 amino acids. Germline trimming cut 2 bases from V and 1 base from J; bases unmatched to any gene: 16. Here the CDR3 DNA reads TGTGCCAGCAGCTTACTTGGGCGACAGGGCCAACAGGGTAACTATGGCTACACCTTC. It translates to CASSLLGRQGQQGNYGYTF. The whole variable domain, remainder taken from reference TRBV7-9 and TRBJ1-2, is DTGVSQNPRHKITKRGQNVTFRCDPISEHNRLYWYRQTLGQGPEFLTYFQNEAQLEKSRLLSDRFSAERPKGSFSTLEIQRTEQGDSAMYLCASSLLGRQGQQGNYGYTFGSGTRLTVV.

This clone has a single count. The rearrangement joins TRBV19 to TRBJ1-2; perhaps TRBD1 as D (6 bases). Germline loops: CDR1 LNHDA, CDR2 SQIVND (reference sequence). V was shortened by 7 bases and J by 7 bases, with 16 bases between the two germline ends. The CDR3 is 13 residues long. In nucleotides, the CDR3 is TGTGCCAGTACCCCCCAGACAGGAGGTGGCTACACCTTC. The encoded protein is CASTPQTGGGYTF.

The CDR3 nucleotides read TGTGCCAGCAGCACCAGACAGGGGGACCGACCCTTCTCCTACGAGCAGTACTTC. Residues: CASSTRQGDRPFSYEQYF. V and J are TRBV7-3 and TRBJ2-7; 9 bases align to TRBD1. V gave up 5 bases and J gave up 0 bases; unmatched junction bases: 14. The CDR3 totals 18 residues. Germline-derived CDR1 and CDR2 are SGHTA and FQGTGA. The variable domain in full, with the rest retrieved from reference TRBV7-3 and TRBJ2-7, is GAGVSQTPSNKVTEKGKYVELRCDPISGHTALYWYRQSLGQGPEFLIYFQGTGAADDSGLPNDRFFAVRPEGSVSTLKIQRTERGDSAVYLCASSTRQGDRPFSYEQYFGPGTRLTVT.

There are a few counts of this clone. CDR3 sequence reads: CASSQDTRGGTEAFF. The CDR3 coding sequence is TGTGCCAGCAGTCAAGACACCAGGGGTGGAACTGAAGCTTTCTTT. V is TRBV6-5 and J is TRBJ1-1, with D possibly matching TRBD1 (6 bases). V was pared by 5 bases and J by 5 bases, with 18 bases between. Germline V gene sequence: CDR1 MNHEY, CDR2 SVGAGI. The CDR3 extends over 15 amino acids.

The genes are TRBV11-2 and TRBJ1-2; D is uncertain. The CDR3 spans 15 residues. Trimming shortened V by 2 bases and J by 3 bases, and 13 bases separated the two germline ends. Germline CDR1 and CDR2: SGHAT and FQNNGV. The CDR3 DNA reads as TGTGCCAGCAGCTTATCCCGAGCCGGGGACTATGGCTACACCTTC. Amino acids: CASSLSRAGDYGYTF.

The V gene is TRBV4-1, the J gene TRBJ2-2; possible D gene TRBD2, 6 bases. Germline-derived CDR1 and CDR2 are MGHRA and YSYEKL. The CDR3 sequence is 18 residues long. V lost 0 bases to trimming and J lost 1 base, with 15 bases between them. CDR3 sequence reads: CASSQEAAGTGNTGELFF. CDR3 coding DNA: TGCGCCAGCAGCCAAGAGGCCGCCGGGACTGGGAACACCGGGGAGCTGTTTTTT.

Note on this clone: Other nucleotide sequences in the sample specify the same CDR3. The chain carries TRBV6-5 and TRBJ2-1, with 10 bases aligning to TRBD2. Germline CDR1 MNHEY, CDR2 SVGAGI. CDR3 length equals 14 residues. Trimming cost V 5 bases and J 5 bases; bases outside gene matches: 3. In nucleotides, the CDR3 is TGTGCCAGCAGTCAAGCGGGAGGGCACAATGAGCAGTTCTTC. This gives the protein CASSQAGGHNEQFF.

V usage is TRBV19 and J usage is TRBJ2-1; 8 nucleotides line up with TRBD2. V shed 2 bases, J shed 2 bases, and the junction held 2 bases outside the gene matches. The CDR3 has 15 amino acids. Germline V gene lookup returns CDR1 LNHDA and CDR2 SQIVND (reference sequence). The CDR3 sequence: CASSILAGTYNEQFF. CDR3 sequence (DNA): TGTGCCAGTAGTATATTAGCGGGGACCTACAATGAGCAGTTCTTC.

As DNA, the CDR3 is TGTGCCAGCATGGCTGAGAACACTGAAGCTTTCTTT. This sequence encodes CASMAENTEAFF. This chain joins TRBV28 and TRBJ1-1; D is uncertain. The germline V and J ends were trimmed by 7 bases and 1 base, with 7 bases remaining between them. CDR3 length: 12 residues. The germline V gene has CDR1 MDHEN and CDR2 SYDVKM. The full variable domain, completed using reference TRBV28 and TRBJ1-1, is DVKVTQSSRYLVKRTGEKVFLECVQDMDHENMFWYRQDPGLGLRLIYFSYDVKMKEKGDIPEGYSVSREKKERFSLILESASTNQTSMYLCASMAENTEAFFGQGTRLTVV.

Only a few counts were recorded for this clone. The chain has TRBV7-9 and TRBJ1-2, with 7 bases that match TRBD1. The CDR3 is 14 residues long. Germline V CDR1 and CDR2: SEHNR, FQNEAQ (reference sequence). Trimming took 5 bases from V and 8 from J; bases not matched to a gene: 11. As DNA, the CDR3 is TGTGCCAGCAGCCCCTCCCCCGCAGGGGGGGGCTACACCTTC. It encodes CASSPSPAGGGYTF.

As DNA, the CDR3 is TGTGCCAGCAGCTTAGACAGGGAGAGAGGGAACACTGAAGCTTTCTTT. Translating gives CASSLDRERGNTEAFF. The chain carries TRBV7-3 and TRBJ1-1; 7 bases map to TRBD1. The trim removed 2 bases at V and 1 base at J, leaving 7 bases unmatched. Germline-derived CDR1 and CDR2 are SGHTA and FQGTGA. This CDR3 contains 16 residues.

This sequence joins TRBV5-1 and TRBJ2-1; 11 bases are shared with TRBD1. The V segment lost 0 bases and the J segment 6 bases; nucleotides outside the gene matches: 8. Germline loops: CDR1 SGHRS, CDR2 YFSETQ. The CDR3 covers 17 residues. CDR3 DNA sequence: TGCGCCAGCAGCTTGGAGGGCGGGACAGGGGGAGGCAATGAGCAGTTCTTC. Translated: CASSLEGGTGGGNEQFF.

The chain uses TRBV5-1 and TRBJ2-1; the match to TRBD1 covers 9 bases. The CDR3 sequence is 14 residues long. The V gene's germline CDR1 is SGHRS and CDR2 YFSETQ. Germline trimming cut 4 bases from V and 6 bases from J; bases unmatched to any gene: 5. DNA of the CDR3: TGCGCCAGCAGCGAGGGACAGGGAATCAATGAGCAGTTCTTC. Translated: CASSEGQGINEQFF. Full variable domain (remainder filled in from reference TRBV5-1 and TRBJ2-1): KAGVTQTPRYLIKTRGQQVTLSCSPISGHRSVSWYQQTPGQGLQFLFEYFSETQRNKGNFPGRFSGRQFSNSRSEMNVSTLELGDSALYLCASSEGQGINEQFFGPGTRLTVL.

The chain links TRBV25-1 to TRBJ1-2; D remains ambiguous. V lost 1 base and J 5 bases, leaving 14 bases between the germline ends. Germline V gene sequence: CDR1 MGHDK, CDR2 SYGVNS. The length of the CDR3 is 15 residues. The CDR3 coding sequence is TGTGCCAGCAGTGAATCGGTCATCGGAGGGTATGGCTACACCTTC. Protein: CASSESVIGGYGYTF.

The gene calls are TRBV6-1 and TRBJ1-2; 9 nucleotides line up with TRBD1. Germline CDR1 MNHNS, CDR2 SASEGT. The CDR3 length is 14 residues. V was clipped by 6 bases and J by 2 bases; unmatched bases: 4. In nucleotides, the CDR3 is TGTGCCAGCAGCCTCGGACAGGGGAACTATGGCTACACCTTC. This gives the protein CASSLGQGNYGYTF.